This TCR beta chain was found in a study of cytomegalovirus exposure and HLA in healthy donors. V lost 4 bases, J lost 0 bases, and 10 bases lay in between. Germline assignment: CDR1 MNHEY and CDR2 SVGAGI. The CDR3 consists of 14 residues. Donors were ostensibly healthy at sampling, although undocumented immune exposures were probable. The PCR employed 60 Vbeta primers together with 13 Jbeta primers. Profiling relied on immunoSEQ multiplex PCR, and the TCRdb table lists in-frame clones only, not all of them. The sample carries approximately 160,000 clones, about 76% recorded once. The sample comprised PBMCs. This sequence was found in a woman aged 40-49 years in good health and CMV-seropositive. V gene TRBV6-5 combines with J gene TRBJ2-7; the D gene is possibly TRBD1 (6 bases). The CDR3 DNA follows: TGTGCCAGCAGTTTCCGGGACACCTCCTACGAGCAGTACTTC. This codes for CASSFRDTSYEQYF.